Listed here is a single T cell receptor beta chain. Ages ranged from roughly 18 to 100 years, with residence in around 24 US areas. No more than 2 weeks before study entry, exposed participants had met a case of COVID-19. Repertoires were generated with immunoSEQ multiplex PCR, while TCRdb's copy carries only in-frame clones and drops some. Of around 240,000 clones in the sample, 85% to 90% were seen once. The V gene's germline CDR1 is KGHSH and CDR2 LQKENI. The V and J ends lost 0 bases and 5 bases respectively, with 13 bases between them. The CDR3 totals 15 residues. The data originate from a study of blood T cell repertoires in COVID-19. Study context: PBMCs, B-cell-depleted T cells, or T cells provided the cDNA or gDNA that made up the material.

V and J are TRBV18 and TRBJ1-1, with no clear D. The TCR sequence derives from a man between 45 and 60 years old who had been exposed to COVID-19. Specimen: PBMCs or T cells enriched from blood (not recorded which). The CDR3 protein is CASSPPSTDETEAFF. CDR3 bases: TGTGCCAGCTCACCACCTTCAACAGACGAAACTGAAGCTTTCTTT. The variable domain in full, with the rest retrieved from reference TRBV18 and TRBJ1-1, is NAGVMQNPRHLVRRRGQEARLRCSPMKGHSHVYWYRQLPEEGLKFMVYLQKENIIDESGMPKERFSAEFPKEGPSILRIQQVVRGDSAAYFCASSPPSTDETEAFFGQGTRLTVV.